The sequence of this T cell receptor beta chain was determined in a study of shared clonotypes between healthy human individuals. Study-level information: Plates per donor: three CD4 naive, three CD4 memory, two CD8 naive, one CD8 memory.

Every subset had its genomic DNA shared out evenly among several immunoSEQ plates. Original analysis: Because ImmunoSEQ provided only junction sequences with no quality scores, the filtering differed. The protocol was immunoSEQ multiplex PCR, while the TCRdb copy is restricted to in-frame clones and leaves out a portion. The V and J calls and clone size come from that table; D and trimming were worked out from the DNA. Altogether 650,000 to 800,000 clones are present, 92% being singletons, with the ten largest covering 24%. The naive CD8 subset, CD45RO-negative cells positively selected for CCR7, excluded terminally differentiated effector memory CD45RA+ cells. Trimming shortened V by 3 bases and J by 2 bases, and 15 bases separated the two germline ends. This CDR3 spans 15 amino acids. Germline V gene data show CDR1 as SGHDT and CDR2 as YYEEEE.

This sequence originates from a young man in good health. The chain carries TRBV5-6 and TRBJ2-7; maybe TRBD2 (5 bases). Input material: naive CD8+ T cells sorted from blood. The CDR3 DNA sequence: TGTGCCAGCAGCTCTGGGAGTAGGCCGACCTACGAGCAGTACTTC. Protein product: CASSSGSRPTYEQYF.